This entry describes one T cell receptor (beta chain). The V and J ends lost 0 bases and 7 bases respectively, with 15 bases between them. Germline V gives CDR1 MNHEY, CDR2 SVGAGI. The length of the CDR3 is 15 residues. Libraries were prepared by immunoSEQ multiplex PCR; TCRdb keeps only in-frame clonotypes and omits some of them. The profile shows 110,000 to 150,000 clones, about 90% of them singletons. The data stem from a study of T cell responses to AZD1222 COVID-19 vaccine. The sequenced sample was peripheral blood, obtained 28 days after the second AZD1222 dose. The receptor was derived from an adult who received the AZD1222 COVID-19 vaccine. The rearrangement joins TRBV6-5 to TRBJ1-1; D is perhaps TRBD1 (5 bases). The CDR3 is CASSYSLGDRYEAFF. The CDR3 bases are TGTGCCAGCAGTTACTCATTGGGGGACCGATATGAAGCTTTCTTT.